This T cell receptor (beta chain) was retrieved from a study of T cell responses to AZD1222 COVID-19 vaccine (dated by TCRdb to about 2021). For context, the study as a whole: AZD1222 recipients given second doses at about 4 weeks or at about 12 weeks were pooled, since spike-specific TCR depth and breadth were not found to differ between the two schedules. Enrollment into the trials was organized by age into subgroups of 18-55, 56-69 and 70-plus years, and those subgroups contained about 160, 30 and 59 TCR-sequenced participants, respectively. TCR sequencing covered roughly 230 trial participants: 200 to 220 given two doses of AZD1222 and approximately 26 given two doses of MenACWY control vaccine.

The meaning of the sample's time point label: baseline before first vaccination. Vaccinee samples were obtained from the UK trials COV001 and COV002, which included a single-blind randomized controlled phase 2/3 trial of AZD1222 (ChAdOx1 nCoV-19) in healthy adults. For TCRbeta chain sequencing, PBMC samples were collected from trial participants at day 0 and at day 28 after the second dose. CDR1 and CDR2 are drawn from the germline V gene: MDHEN, SYDVKM. V is clipped by 3 bases and J by 7 bases, and the sequence between their germline boundaries is 15 bases long. Including cysteine and phenylalanine, the CDR3 has 15 amino acids. Of the read, only the CDR3 DNA is kept; its 45 bases are in frame from base 1. This clone was seen more than once but under ten times. Its antigen is unknown. No per-base quality is available; no much larger clone lies one base away. The CDR3 regions of human TCRbeta chains were subjected to immunosequencing. The authors' analysis ran thus. Repertoire TCRs were checked for matches against a reference library of SARS-CoV-2-specific TCRs that had been generated using the MIRA antigen-specificity platform. Breadth meant the fraction of unique TCRs that were SARS-CoV-2-associated, whereas depth meant the fraction of total T cells that were SARS-CoV-2-associated. Using the MIRA data, every spike-specific TCR was mapped to the spike region that the TCR reacted to and assigned to either a CD4 or a CD8 class. Log10-transformed breadth and depth values were compared by one-way ANOVA with Sidak's multiple comparisons tests. The clones in this table, taken by TCRdb from immuneACCESS, are in-frame only. Not every clone is retained; where verified, under half of the shortfall comes from an unresolved V gene, and the cause of the rest is unknown. V, J and clone size reflect that table, while D and trimming were determined from the DNA. The sample includes 100,000 to 150,000 clones, with over 75% observed a single time. The ten largest clones add up to around 3.3% of the sample.

Overall results and qualifications from the work: Epitopes outside the regions mutated in the B.1.351 and B.1.1.7 variants were reportedly recognized by nearly half of the unique spike-specific TCRs. Participants were mostly white British, with more females than males. The authors suggested clonal diversity may have been underestimated. After two AZD1222 doses, both the breadth and the depth of spike-specific TCRs were significantly higher than at day 0 and than in MenACWY recipients. The vaccine-associated CD4 TCRs covered the entire spike protein, and the dominant responses fell in regions 160-218 and 743-854. The 56-69-year group was small, and its depth increase did not reach significance, likely because of low power. Only a handful of AZD1222 recipients were SARS-CoV-2 seropositive at baseline, limiting conclusions about previously exposed vaccinees. No day 14 peak-response samples were available, so repertoires were characterized only after the peak T cell response.

Sample: peripheral blood, taken on day 0 of AZD1222 vaccination. This receptor was taken from an adult in good health. The sequence joins TRBV28 to TRBJ2-2, and perhaps TRBD1 as D gene, on 6 matching bases. CDR3 region: CASSFGQGMGGELFF. The nucleotide sequence is given as TGTGCCAGCAGTTTTGGGCAGGGGATGGGCGGGGAGCTGTTTTTT.